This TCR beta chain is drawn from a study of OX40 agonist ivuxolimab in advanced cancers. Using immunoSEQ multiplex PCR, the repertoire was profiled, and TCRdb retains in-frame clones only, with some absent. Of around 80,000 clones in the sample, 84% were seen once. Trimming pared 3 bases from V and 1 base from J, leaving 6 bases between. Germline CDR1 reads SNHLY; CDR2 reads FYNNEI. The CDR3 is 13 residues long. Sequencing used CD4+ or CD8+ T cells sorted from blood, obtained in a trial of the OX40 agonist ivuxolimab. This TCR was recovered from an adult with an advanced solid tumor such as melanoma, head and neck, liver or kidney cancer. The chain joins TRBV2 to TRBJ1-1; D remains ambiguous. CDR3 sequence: CASSDDQNTEAFF. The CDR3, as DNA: TGTGCCAGCAGTGACGATCAGAACACTGAAGCTTTCTTT.